This TCR beta chain was sequenced during a study of T-cell memory formation after mild COVID-19. Study-wide context: TCR clustering was largely donor specific.

Looked up from germline, CDR1 is SGHAT and CDR2 is FQDESV (reference sequence). This CDR3 contains 15 residues. The V and J ends lost 6 bases and 1 base respectively, with 14 bases between them. From the 5' RACE reads, TCRdb called clonotypes with MiXCR, one entry per CDR3 protein. The sample lists around 450,000 distinct CDR3 sequences; about 19% were seen once. Sequencing was carried out using PBMCs or a T cell subset sorted from them (not recorded which). This sequence joins TRBV11-1 and TRBJ2-3, with D possibly matching TRBD2 (6 bases). This TCR derives from an adult woman who had mild COVID-19 (a few samples of this study predate the infection). Cell type and time point are not known. Here the CDR3 reads CASRPTRRGTDTQYF. The CDR3 bases are TGTGCCAGCAGGCCGACTAGGCGGGGCACAGATACGCAGTATTTT.